This is a list of T cell receptor beta chains from one sample in a study of blood T cell repertoires in COVID-19. The protocol was immunoSEQ multiplex PCR, while the TCRdb copy is restricted to in-frame clones and leaves out a portion. The sample has some 170,000 clones; 82% are singletons. What was sequenced was peripheral blood. The receptors derive from a woman between 65 and 79 years old with acute or convalescent COVID-19. CDR3s include the opening cysteine and the closing phenylalanine or tryptophan. D genes are given only for firm matches. Clone sizes are given selectively: once, few, many, or a class where the clone is expanded.

D gene	J gene	V gene	clone size	CDR3 protein	CDR3 DNA
TRBD1	TRBJ1-6	TRBV9	-	CASSVGTGSYNSPLHF	TGTGCCAGCAGCGTAGGGACAGGGTCCTATAATTCACCCCTCCACTTT
TRBD1	TRBJ1-5	TRBV6-2/TRBV6-3	-	CASSDRGISNQPQHF	TGTGCCAGCAGCGACAGGGGTATTAGCAATCAGCCCCAGCATTTT
-	TRBJ1-1	TRBV3-1/TRBV3-2	-	CASQGVTEAFF	TGTGCCAGCCAAGGGGTCACTGAAGCTTTCTTT
-	TRBJ1-2	TRBV27	-	CASSLGARQAGYTF	TGTGCCAGCAGTTTAGGGGCGAGACAGGCGGGCTACACCTTC
-	TRBJ1-2	TRBV6-5	-	CASSYGQVDGYTF	TGTGCCAGCAGTTACGGGCAGGTAGATGGCTACACCTTC
TRBD2	TRBJ2-7	TRBV6-1	few	CASSVPTSGATYEQYF	TGTGCCAGCAGTGTCCCGACTAGCGGGGCAACTTACGAGCAGTACTTC
-	TRBJ2-1	TRBV5-6	-	CASSLGTGEVYEQFF	TGTGCCAGCAGCTTGGGGACGGGAGAGGTCTATGAGCAGTTCTTC
TRBD2	TRBJ2-3	TRBV5-1	-	CASSRFPFTSGGTDTQYF	TGCGCCAGCAGCCGTTTCCCTTTCACTAGCGGGGGCACAGATACGCAGTATTTT
-	TRBJ2-7	TRBV19	-	CASRPAGASYEQYF	TGTGCCAGTAGACCGGCAGGGGCGTCCTACGAGCAGTACTTC
TRBD1	TRBJ2-3	TRBV28	-	CATLPTGGRSDTQYF	TGTGCCACCCTCCCGACAGGGGGCAGATCAGATACGCAGTATTTT
TRBD1	TRBJ2-1	TRBV28	once	CASRVSGGIYNEQFF	TGTGCCAGCAGAGTTTCAGGGGGAATCTACAATGAGCAGTTCTTC
-	TRBJ1-1	TRBV30	-	CAWGRRITEAFF	TGTGCCTGGGGGCGCAGGATCACTGAAGCTTTCTTT
-	TRBJ1-5	TRBV27	-	CASSPLQGAVNQPQHF	TGTGCCAGCAGTCCGCTCCAGGGCGCCGTGAATCAGCCCCAGCATTTT
TRBD1	TRBJ2-6	TRBV15	once	CATSPRGRSSGANVLTF	TGTGCCACCAGCCCCAGGGGGCGATCCTCTGGGGCCAACGTCCTGACTTTC
TRBD1	TRBJ2-1	TRBV5-1	few	CASSEGQGFYNEQFF	TGCGCCAGCAGCGAGGGACAGGGGTTTTACAATGAGCAGTTCTTC
TRBD1	TRBJ1-1	TRBV6-5	-	CASSPTRQGTSEAFF	TGTGCCAGCAGCCCCACCCGACAGGGTACGTCTGAAGCTTTCTTT
-	TRBJ1-6	TRBV7-3	once	CASSSQGSYNSPLHF	TGTGCCAGCAGCTCCCAGGGCTCCTATAATTCACCCCTCCACTTT
-	TRBJ1-5	TRBV25-1	-	CASSGSPNQPQHF	TGTGCCAGCTCGGGGAGCCCCAATCAGCCCCAGCATTTT
-	TRBJ2-7	TRBV7-2	-	CASSLGLRAGLRYEQYF	TGTGCCAGCAGCTTAGGCCTCAGGGCAGGGTTACGCTACGAGCAGTACTTC
TRBD2	TRBJ2-7	TRBV5-1	-	CASSLAGGVNYEQYF	TGCGCCAGCAGCTTGGCCGGGGGGGTGAACTACGAGCAGTACTTC
TRBD1	TRBJ2-5	TRBV11-2	-	CASSRDRGLAETQYF	TGTGCCAGCAGCCGAGACAGGGGGCTAGCTGAGACCCAGTACTTC
TRBD1	TRBJ1-1	TRBV11-2	-	CASSSDRVGTEAFF	TGTGCCAGCAGCTCCGACAGGGTCGGCACTGAAGCTTTCTTT
TRBD1	TRBJ1-2	TRBV19	-	CASSIRTGHHDYGYTF	TGTGCCAGTAGTATACGGACAGGGCATCACGACTATGGCTACACCTTC
-	TRBJ2-7	TRBV28	-	CASEEGRNYEQYF	TGTGCCAGCGAGGAGGGACGTAACTACGAGCAGTACTTC
-	TRBJ2-3	TRBV18	-	CASSRHEGDTQYF	TGTGCCAGCTCCCGCCATGAGGGAGATACGCAGTATTTT
-	TRBJ2-7	TRBV6-5	-	CASARVSSYEQYF	TGTGCCAGCGCCAGGGTAAGCTCCTACGAGCAGTACTTC
-	TRBJ2-5	TRBV7-8	few	CASLRRGGGETQYF	TGTGCCAGCCTGAGAAGGGGGGGCGGGGAGACCCAGTACTTC
TRBD1	TRBJ2-1	TRBV7-3	-	CASSLDRVTYNEQFF	TGTGCCAGCAGCCTGGACAGGGTGACCTACAATGAGCAGTTCTTC
-	TRBJ2-7	TRBV28	-	CASSNTYEQYF	TGTGCCAGCAGTAACACGTACGAGCAGTACTTC
-	TRBJ1-1	TRBV5-4	-	CASSLGFVGTEAFF	TGTGCCAGCAGCTTGGGTTTTGTCGGCACTGAAGCTTTCTTT
-	TRBJ1-1	TRBV29-1	-	CSIKVGGFGTEAFF	TGCAGCATAAAGGTGGGGGGTTTCGGCACTGAAGCTTTCTTT
TRBD1	TRBJ1-2	TRBV28	-	CASSQGTGGSLRGYTF	TGTGCCAGCAGCCAAGGGACAGGGGGCTCCCTACGAGGCTACACCTTC
-	TRBJ1-2	TRBV5-1	-	CASSAAGTQGGYTF	TGCGCCAGCAGCGCGGCCGGGACACAGGGAGGCTACACCTTC
TRBD1	TRBJ1-1	TRBV28	-	CASKGQPWNTEAFF	TGTGCCAGCAAGGGACAGCCCTGGAACACTGAAGCTTTCTTT
TRBD1	TRBJ2-7	TRBV18	-	CASSPLRGQGSYEQYF	TGTGCCAGCTCACCCCTTAGGGGACAGGGATCCTACGAGCAGTACTTC
-	TRBJ2-2	TRBV30	-	CAWRQGNTGELFF	TGTGCCTGGAGACAGGGGAACACCGGGGAGCTGTTTTTT
TRBD1	TRBJ2-7	TRBV5-4	-	CASSPPRGQGGYEQYF	TGTGCCAGCAGCCCGCCGAGGGGACAGGGTGGCTACGAGCAGTACTTC
TRBD2	TRBJ2-5	TRBV28	-	CASTAGDQETQYF	TGTGCCAGCACAGCGGGAGACCAAGAGACCCAGTACTTC
TRBD2	TRBJ2-2	TRBV15	-	CATSRGVVAGYTGELFF	TGTGCCACCAGCAGAGGAGTGGTAGCGGGATACACCGGGGAGCTGTTTTTT
-	TRBJ1-3	TRBV6-6	few	CASSPQAGSVVAIYF	TGTGCCAGCAGTCCCCAGGCGGGTTCCGTCGTCGCCATATATTTT
-	TRBJ1-3	TRBV7-8	-	CASSLSQGSSGNTIYF	TGTGCCAGCAGCTTAAGTCAGGGGTCTTCTGGAAACACCATATATTTT
-	TRBJ2-1	TRBV2	-	CASSEASSGYNEQFF	TGTGCCAGCAGTGAAGCGTCGTCGGGATACAATGAGCAGTTCTTC
-	TRBJ1-2	TRBV28	-	CASSFSGSILYGYTF	TGTGCCAGCAGTTTTTCCGGGAGTATTCTCTATGGCTACACCTTC